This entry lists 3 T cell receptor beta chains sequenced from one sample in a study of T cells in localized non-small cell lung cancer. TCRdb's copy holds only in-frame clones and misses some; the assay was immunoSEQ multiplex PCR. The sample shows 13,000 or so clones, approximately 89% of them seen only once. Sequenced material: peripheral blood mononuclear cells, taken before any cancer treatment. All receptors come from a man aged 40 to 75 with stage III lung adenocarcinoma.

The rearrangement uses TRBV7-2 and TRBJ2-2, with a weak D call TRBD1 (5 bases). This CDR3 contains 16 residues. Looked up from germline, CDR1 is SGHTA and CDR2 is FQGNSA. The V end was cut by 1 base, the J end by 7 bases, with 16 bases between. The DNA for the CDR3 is TGTGCCAGCAGCTTAGGGGGCCCAGCCACTGGCGGGGAGCTGTTTTTT. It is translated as CASSLGGPATGGELFF.

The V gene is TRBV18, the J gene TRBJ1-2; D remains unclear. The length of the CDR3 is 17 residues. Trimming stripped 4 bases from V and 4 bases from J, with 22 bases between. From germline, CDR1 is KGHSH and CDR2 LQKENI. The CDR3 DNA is TGTGCCAGCTCACTAATGGGCCGGGTCTCCCCCGGCTATGGCTACACCTTC. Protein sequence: CASSLMGRVSPGYGYTF.

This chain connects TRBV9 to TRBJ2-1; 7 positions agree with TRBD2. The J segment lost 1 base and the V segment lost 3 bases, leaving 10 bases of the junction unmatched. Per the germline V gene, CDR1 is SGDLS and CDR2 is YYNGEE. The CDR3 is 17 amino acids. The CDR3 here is CASSGHGGRMSYNEQFF. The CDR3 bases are TGTGCCAGCAGCGGCCATGGCGGGAGAATGTCCTACAATGAGCAGTTCTTC.